This TCR beta chain is from a study of CD8+CD57+ T cells in acquired aplastic anemia. This clonotype occurred once. Sequenced patients had shown CD8+CD57+ cell expansion by flow cytometry. The CDR3 totals 16 residues. V lost 0 bases and J lost 0, with 9 bases in between. Germline lookup yields CDR1 ENHRY and CDR2 SYGVKD. The TCR beta profiling, which covered VDJ combination and CDR3 sequence, was carried out using genomic DNA as the template. Via MiXCR, TCRdb re-called the reads, giving one row per CDR3 protein. The sample shows approximately 220,000 distinct CDR3 sequences, approximately 45% of them seen only once.

This rearrangement joins TRBV10-3 to TRBJ1-3; no definite D call. The specimen was sorted CD4+, CD8+, or CD8+CD57+ T cells (not recorded which) from PBMCs. The sequence came from a human donor with aplastic anemia. The DNA of the CDR3 is TGTGCCATCAGTGAGTCCCCCCACAACTCTGGAAACACCATATATTTT. Residues: CAISESPHNSGNTIYF.